The next 26 T cell receptor beta chains were all read from a single sample in a study of T cell responses to AZD1222 COVID-19 vaccine. Libraries were prepared by immunoSEQ multiplex PCR; TCRdb keeps only in-frame clonotypes and omits some of them. The sample contains some 190,000 clones, roughly 90% of which appear only once. The sample in question was peripheral blood, obtained 28 days after the second AZD1222 dose. The receptor set was obtained from an adult who received the AZD1222 COVID-19 vaccine.

The chain combines TRBV19 with TRBJ2-3, with 9 bases matching TRBD2. Per the germline V gene, CDR1 is LNHDA and CDR2 is SQIVND (reference sequence). This CDR3 region has 15 residues. Trimming cost V 4 bases and J 2 bases; bases outside gene matches: 4. Here the CDR3 DNA reads TGTGCCAGTAGTAGGGCTAGCGGGAACACAGATACGCAGTATTTT. Amino acid sequence: CASSRASGNTDTQYF.

The chain has TRBV5-8 and TRBJ2-1, with D perhaps matching TRBD1 (5 bases). In germline, CDR1 is SGHTS, CDR2 YDEGEE. Trimming shortened V by 3 bases and J by 2 bases, and 18 bases separated the two germline ends. This CDR3 region has 17 residues. CDR3 in amino acids: CASSSYIGQGPYNEQFF. The CDR3 nucleotides read TGTGCCAGCAGCTCATATATAGGGCAGGGTCCCTACAATGAGCAGTTCTTC.

This chain joins TRBV5-1 and TRBJ2-7; 10 bases map to TRBD2. Germline lookup yields CDR1 SGHRS and CDR2 YFSETQ. This CDR3 is built from 18 residues. The ends lost 1 base at V and 1 base at J; junction bases unmatched: 11. This CDR3 is CASSLRAGLALNSYEQYF. CDR3 DNA: TGCGCCAGCAGCTTGAGGGCGGGACTAGCGTTGAATTCCTACGAGCAGTACTTC.

The chain couples TRBV28 to TRBJ1-2; D is perhaps TRBD1 (5 bases). Trimming cost V 5 bases and J 0 bases, with 13 bases left between them. Germline CDR1 and CDR2: MDHEN and SYDVKM. The CDR3 covers 15 residues. CDR3 DNA sequence: TGTGCCAGCAGTCCTAGGGGTCTTTCTAACTATGGCTACACCTTC. Translation: CASSPRGLSNYGYTF.

This clone has a single count. The V gene is TRBV5-8, the J gene TRBJ1-3; TRBD1 matches at 8 bases. V trimming: 4 bases; J trimming: 4 bases; junction bases outside the gene matches: 7. This CDR3 has 15 residues. Germline values: CDR1 SGHTS, CDR2 YDEGEE. The CDR3 bases are TGTGCCAGCAGCCCTCATGGACAGGGAGGAAACACCATATATTTT. Protein sequence: CASSPHGQGGNTIYF.

This clone was seen only once. The CDR3 spells CASSPWGAAEAFF. Here the CDR3 DNA reads TGTGCCAGCAGCCCCTGGGGGGCGGCTGAAGCTTTCTTT. The V gene is TRBV3-1 (or the pseudogene TRBV3-2), the J gene TRBJ1-1; TRBD1 might be the D (6 bases). This CDR3 has 13 residues. The ends were cut back, 4 bases at V and 6 bases at J, with 12 bases in the middle. From germline, CDR1 is LGHDT and CDR2 YNNKEL (reference sequence).

The CDR3, as DNA: TGTGCCAGCAGCTTAGTTACAGGGATGGAGGACCTTTATGGCTACACCTTC. As protein: CASSLVTGMEDLYGYTF. The chain combines TRBV7-2 with TRBJ1-2; D is possibly TRBD1 (6 bases). Deletions cut 1 base from V and 5 bases from J, with 20 bases between. The CDR3 totals 17 residues. CDR1 and CDR2 from the germline V gene are SGHTA and FQGNSA.

The chain couples TRBV24-1 to TRBJ1-1; unclear D gene. This CDR3 comprises 16 residues. V shed 4 bases and J shed 0 bases, with 14 bases lying between them. In germline, CDR1 is KGHDR, CDR2 SFDVKD. The CDR3 DNA reads TGTGCCACCAGTGAGCCGCCGGGCAGCATGAACACTGAAGCTTTCTTT. Amino acid sequence: CATSEPPGSMNTEAFF.

The J gene is TRBJ1-1, the V gene TRBV6-2 or TRBV6-3; maybe TRBD1 (6 bases). CDR1 and CDR2 (germline): MNHEY, SVGEGT. Trimming stripped 0 bases from V and 5 bases from J, with 13 bases between. This CDR3 is built from 15 residues. Written as DNA, the CDR3 is TGTGCCAGCAGTTACTCGGACAGCCTGGGTACTGAAGCTTTCTTT. Protein product: CASSYSDSLGTEAFF.

The chain combines TRBV7-9 with TRBJ2-1; D possibly corresponds to TRBD2 (5 bases). Germline-derived CDR1 and CDR2 are SEHNR and FQNEAQ (reference sequence). CDR3 size: 12 residues. V lost 5 bases, J lost 7 bases, and 9 bases lay in between. The CDR3 coding sequence is TGTGCCAGCAGCCGCCGAGGGAATGAGCAGTTCTTC. Protein: CASSRRGNEQFF.

The chain employs TRBV6-6 and TRBJ2-7; TRBD1 aligns across 8 bases. CDR1 is MNHNY, CDR2 SVGAGI, per germline (reference sequence). With V trimmed by 5 bases and J by 3 bases, 3 bases remained unmatched. CDR3 size: 13 residues. The CDR3 sequence is CASSDGQGYEQYF. CDR3 DNA: TGTGCCAGCAGTGACGGACAGGGCTACGAGCAGTACTTC.

This chain joins TRBV18 and TRBJ2-2, with 7 bases fitting TRBD2. V shed 6 bases, J shed 0 bases, and the junction held 7 bases outside the gene matches. This CDR3 has 16 amino acids. CDR1 is KGHSH, CDR2 LQKENI, per germline. The CDR3 region has the DNA TGTGCCAGCTCCCAGAATGGGGGGGCGAACACCGGGGAGCTGTTTTTT. It encodes CASSQNGGANTGELFF. The whole variable domain, filled in from reference TRBV18 and TRBJ2-2, reads NAGVMQNPRHLVRRRGQEARLRCSPMKGHSHVYWYRQLPEEGLKFMVYLQKENIIDESGMPKERFSAEFPKEGPSILRIQQVVRGDSAAYFCASSQNGGANTGELFFGEGSRLTVL.

The V call is TRBV2, the J call TRBJ1-5; tentative D call: TRBD1 (6 bases). This CDR3 is 15 amino acids long. V was clipped by 5 bases and J by 1 base, with 12 bases between them. Germline CDR1 is SNHLY and CDR2 is FYNNEI. The CDR3 DNA sequence: TGTGCCAGCAGTTTGCGGCAGGGGAGCAATCAGCCCCAGCATTTT. Amino acid sequence: CASSLRQGSNQPQHF.

The V and J genes are TRBV30 and TRBJ2-7, with TRBD1 identical over 7 bases. CDR3 length: 14 amino acids. V shed 0 bases, J shed 6 bases, and the junction held 8 bases outside the gene matches. Germline-derived CDR1 and CDR2 are GTSNPN and SVGIG (reference sequence). The CDR3 sequence is CAWSVQYRGREQYF. The CDR3 nucleotides read TGTGCCTGGAGTGTACAGTACAGGGGACGCGAGCAGTACTTC. Looking up the rest from reference TRBV30 and TRBJ2-7 gives the full variable domain: SQTIHQWPATLVQPVGSPLSLECTVEGTSNPNLYWYRQAAGRGLQLLFYSVGIGQISSEVPQNLSASRPQDRQFILSSKKLLLSDSGFYLCAWSVQYRGREQYFGPGTRLTVT.

The V and J genes are TRBV7-3 and TRBJ2-1; the D is unclear. This CDR3 is 15 amino acids long. Germline CDR1 is SGHTA and CDR2 is FQGTGA. V lost 2 bases and J lost 9, with 17 bases in between. In nucleotides, the CDR3 is TGTGCCAGCAGCTTAGTAGTAGCAAGGGCGAGTGAGCAGTTCTTC. This encodes CASSLVVARASEQFF.

This chain uses TRBV2 with TRBJ2-1, with 9 bases that match TRBD2. V lost 8 bases, J lost 9 bases, and 14 bases stayed unmatched. CDR3 length equals 15 residues. CDR1 SNHLY and CDR2 FYNNEI come from the germline V gene. The CDR3 DNA sequence: TGTGCCAGCGGGCACCGACTAGCGGTTGGTGGTGAGCAGTTCTTC. This sequence encodes CASGHRLAVGGEQFF.

The V call is TRBV15, the J call TRBJ2-5; 7 positions match TRBD2. The CDR3 spans 16 residues. Looked up from germline, CDR1 is LNHNV and CDR2 is YYDKDF (reference sequence). Germline trimming cut 5 bases from V and 1 base from J; bases unmatched to any gene: 10. CDR3: CATSLSTSFGQETQYF. CDR3 coding DNA: TGTGCCACCAGCCTCTCGACTAGCTTTGGCCAAGAGACCCAGTACTTC.

The chain has TRBV19 and TRBJ1-3; D uncertain. CDR3 length equals 13 residues. Per the germline V gene, CDR1 is LNHDA and CDR2 is SQIVND (reference sequence). V lost 6 bases to trimming and J lost 2 bases, with 8 bases between them. Here the CDR3 reads CASRNRAGNTIYF. The CDR3 region has the DNA TGTGCCAGTAGAAACAGAGCTGGAAACACCATATATTTT.

The rearrangement joins TRBV24-1 to TRBJ2-5; 10 nucleotides align to TRBD1. Germline CDR1 is KGHDR and CDR2 is SFDVKD. J was trimmed by 5 bases and V by 3 bases; bases with no gene match: 8. This CDR3 is built from 16 residues. Written as DNA, the CDR3 is TGTGCCACCAGTGATCCCCGGCGACAGGGGGCTGAGACCCAGTACTTC. Translated, it gives CATSDPRRQGAETQYF.

This chain joins TRBV21-1 and TRBJ1-5; TRBD1, the D gene given by the table, was not confirmed from the DNA. TRBV21-1 is a listed pseudogene. The CDR3 extends over 13 amino acids. In DNA form, the CDR3 reads TGTGCCAGCCCCGAAGGGGAAAATCAGCCCCAGCATTTT. Its protein is CASPEGENQPQHF.

This rearrangement joins TRBV4-1 to TRBJ2-7; 13 nucleotides match TRBD2. Germline CDR1 is MGHRA and CDR2 is YSYEKL. Germline trimming cut 4 bases from V and 4 bases from J; bases unmatched to any gene: 4. The CDR3 contains 15 residues. As DNA, the CDR3 is TGCGCCAGCAGCCCTCGGACTAGCGGGAGTTACGAGCAGTACTTC. Amino acid sequence: CASSPRTSGSYEQYF.

V is TRBV7-2 and J is TRBJ1-3, with TRBD1 as a possible D gene (6 bases). CDR1 SGHTA and CDR2 FQGNSA come from the germline V gene. Trimming removed 4 bases from V and 0 bases from J, with 10 bases in between. CDR3 length equals 15 residues. CDR3 loop: CASSSDRLSGNTIYF. The CDR3 DNA reads TGTGCCAGCAGCTCCGACAGGCTCTCTGGAAACACCATATATTTT.

This chain joins TRBV12-5 and TRBJ2-5; the D gene is possibly TRBD2 (7 bases). The CDR3 spans 14 residues. Germline V gives CDR1 LGHNT, CDR2 FRNRAP. V lost 7 bases and J lost 7, with 19 bases in between. The CDR3 protein is CASVPFSGGLTQYF. For the CDR3, the DNA is TGTGCTAGTGTCCCCTTTTCGGGGGGCTTGACCCAGTACTTC.

The chain combines TRBV15 with TRBJ2-3; 7 nucleotides match TRBD2. Germline-derived CDR1 and CDR2 are LNHNV and YYDKDF (reference sequence). V shed 0 bases and J 3 bases; nucleotides not matched to a gene: 6. The CDR3 has 16 residues. CDR3 sequence (DNA): TGTGCCACCAGCAGAGATTGGCGCGGGGGAACAGATACGCAGTATTTT. The encoded protein is CATSRDWRGGTDTQYF.

J is TRBJ1-6 and V is TRBV12-5; D gene uncertain. The CDR3 is 13 residues long. From germline, CDR1 is LGHNT and CDR2 FRNRAP. Trimming removed 4 bases at V and 7 bases at J, with 8 bases between. The CDR3 loop reads CASGSEENSPLHF. CDR3 coding DNA: TGTGCTAGTGGTTCGGAAGAAAATTCACCCCTCCACTTT.

V usage is TRBV12-3 or TRBV12-4 and J usage is TRBJ1-6; D is unresolved. This CDR3 has 13 residues. Trimming stripped 3 bases from V and 9 bases from J, with 9 bases between. Written as DNA, the CDR3 is TGTGCCAGCAGTTTTAGGACGGGTTCACCCCTCCACTTT. It specifies CASSFRTGSPLHF.